Listed below are T cell receptor beta chains from one sample, sequenced in a study of blood T cell repertoires in COVID-19. TCRdb's copy holds only in-frame clones and misses some; the assay was immunoSEQ multiplex PCR. The sample holds about 150,000 clones; under 90% are singletons and the top ten take around 7.9%. The sample comprised PBMCs or T cells enriched from blood (not recorded which). Receptor source: a man in his fifties who had recovered from COVID-19. CDR3s include the opening cysteine and the closing phenylalanine or tryptophan. Each record gives: clone size, D gene, J gene, V gene, CDR3 DNA, CDR3 protein. The D gene is left open where the match is weak. Only part of the rows carry a size: once, few, many, or a class if the clone is expanded.

size: -; D: -; J: TRBJ2-7; V: TRBV4-1; DNA: TGCGCCAGCAGACCCGAAACAGGACGTCTAAGCGAGCAGTACTTC; CDR3: CASRPETGRLSEQYF
size: -; D: -; J: TRBJ1-3; V: TRBV7-2; DNA: TGTGCCAGCAGCTTCGGGGAAGTGAGAAACACCATATATTTT; CDR3: CASSFGEVRNTIYF
size: -; D: TRBD1; J: TRBJ1-4; V: TRBV7-9; DNA: TGTGCCAGCAGCTCCGGACAGGGTTACGAAAAACTGTTTTTT; CDR3: CASSSGQGYEKLFF
size: -; D: -; J: TRBJ1-2; V: TRBV5-4; DNA: TGTGCCAGCAGCTTGGCTGGCCAGGGTGGGGGCTACACCTTC; CDR3: CASSLAGQGGGYTF
size: -; D: -; J: TRBJ2-7; V: TRBV12-3/TRBV12-4; DNA: TGTGCCAGCAACACAGGGTCCTACGAGCAGTACTTC; CDR3: CASNTGSYEQYF
size: once; D: -; J: TRBJ1-5; V: TRBV19; DNA: TGTGCCAGTAGTCCCAGGGCTCGTAATCAGCCCCAGCATTTT; CDR3: CASSPRARNQPQHF
size: -; D: -; J: TRBJ2-1; V: TRBV6-5; DNA: TGTGCCAGCAGAAGACAGAACAATGAGCAGTTCTTC; CDR3: CASRRQNNEQFF
size: -; D: -; J: TRBJ2-5; V: TRBV7-9; DNA: TGTGCCAGCAGCTTAGTTTCCGGGTACCAAGAGACCCAGTACTTC; CDR3: CASSLVSGYQETQYF
size: many; D: TRBD2; J: TRBJ2-5; V: TRBV14; DNA: TGTGCCAGCAGCCAAGAGTCAGCGGGGGGGGAGACCCAGTACTTC; CDR3: CASSQESAGGETQYF
size: once; D: TRBD2; J: TRBJ2-7; V: TRBV7-8; DNA: TGTGCCAGCAGCTTCAAGACTAGCGGGGGACTGGGCGAGCAGTACTTC; CDR3: CASSFKTSGGLGEQYF
size: -; D: -; J: TRBJ2-7; V: TRBV6-2/TRBV6-3; DNA: TGTGCCAGCAGTTACGCTTATACGGGCGAGCAGTACTTC; CDR3: CASSYAYTGEQYF